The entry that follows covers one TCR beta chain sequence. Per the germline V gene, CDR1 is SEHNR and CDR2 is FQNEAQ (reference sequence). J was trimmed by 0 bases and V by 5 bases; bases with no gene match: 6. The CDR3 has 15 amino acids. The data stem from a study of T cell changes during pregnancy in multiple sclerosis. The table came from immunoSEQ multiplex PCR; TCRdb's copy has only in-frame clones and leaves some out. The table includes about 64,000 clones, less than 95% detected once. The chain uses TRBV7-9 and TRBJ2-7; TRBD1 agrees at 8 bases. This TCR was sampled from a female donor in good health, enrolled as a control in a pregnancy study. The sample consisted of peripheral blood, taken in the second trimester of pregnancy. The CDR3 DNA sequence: TGTGCCAGCAGCACATCCGGGACAGGCTCCTACGAGCAGTACTTC. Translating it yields CASSTSGTGSYEQYF.